What follows are 22 T cell receptor beta chains derived from one specimen sequenced in a study of identical twins. TCRdb reprocessed the 5' RACE reads via MiXCR and lists one record per CDR3 protein. This sample carries 200,000 to 250,000 distinct CDR3 sequences, roughly 7.5% of them seen once, and the ten largest clones take 1.5% to 2.5%. These same data were also listed under a study on yellow fever vaccine responses in identical twins.

Material: memory (CD45RO+) T cells sorted from blood. These receptors originate from a woman under 30 in good health.

The rearrangement joins TRBV6-5 to TRBJ1-4; a possible D gene is TRBD1 (6 bases). Germline assignment: CDR1 MNHEY and CDR2 SVGAGI. Trimming cost V 6 bases and J 8 bases, with 10 bases left between them. The CDR3 runs to 12 residues. The CDR3, as DNA: TGTGCCAGCAGACAGGGTGGGGAAAAACTGTTTTTT. It yields the protein CASRQGGEKLFF.

This clonotype was found many times. The rearrangement joins TRBV7-2 to TRBJ2-2; D unresolved. This CDR3 contains 14 residues. Germline V gives CDR1 SGHTA, CDR2 FQGNSA. V was cut by 5 bases and J by 3 bases, with 10 bases left in between. CDR3: CASSPPEDTGELFF. The CDR3 region has the DNA TGTGCCAGCAGCCCCCCAGAGGACACCGGGGAGCTGTTTTTT.

This clonotype was picked up many times. CDR3 protein: CATSLTSGGPHNEQFF. CDR3 nucleotide sequence: TGTGCCACCAGTCTGACTAGCGGGGGCCCCCACAATGAGCAGTTCTTC. The V and J genes are TRBV24-1 and TRBJ2-1; 12 nucleotides match TRBD2. The CDR3 has 16 residues. CDR1 KGHDR and CDR2 SFDVKD come from the germline V gene. With V trimmed by 6 bases and J by 5 bases, 7 bases remained unmatched.

This clonotype has ten or more counts. The J gene is TRBJ1-5, the V gene TRBV20-1; 8 bases fit TRBD1. The junction had 15 bases not matched to a gene; V was cut back by 8 bases and J by 3 bases. This CDR3 spans 16 amino acids. Germline CDR1 and CDR2: DFQATT and SNEGSKA (reference sequence). CDR3 bases: TGCAGTACCCACAGGCGAGGACAGGGACTCAATCAGCCCCAGCATTTT. This translates into CSTHRRGQGLNQPQHF.

This clonotype was counted only a few times. J is TRBJ2-1 and V is TRBV20-1; D remains ambiguous. The CDR3 is made up of 14 amino acids. Trimming pared 7 bases from V and 0 bases from J, leaving 13 bases between. The germline V gene encodes CDR1 DFQATT and CDR2 SNEGSKA (reference sequence). The CDR3 loop is CSVAHGSSYNEQFF. In nucleotides, the CDR3 is TGCAGTGTCGCCCACGGATCCTCCTACAATGAGCAGTTCTTC.

This clonotype was recorded at least ten times. The chain is built from TRBV7-2 and TRBJ1-2; D unresolved. This CDR3 has 13 residues. The V end was cut by 4 bases, the J end by 8 bases, with 14 bases between. The V gene's germline CDR1 is SGHTA and CDR2 FQGNSA. CDR3 nucleotide sequence: TGTGCCAGCAGCTCGGGTCACTCCAGCGGCTACACCTTC. This encodes CASSSGHSSGYTF.

J is TRBJ2-5 and V is TRBV6-2 or TRBV6-3; tentative D call: TRBD1 (7 bases). Trimming removed 8 bases from V and 2 bases from J, with 9 bases in between. This CDR3 has 12 residues. The germline gives CDR1 MNHEY, CDR2 SVGEGT. The CDR3 nucleotides are TGTGCCAGCGCGGGACAGCAAGAGACCCAGTACTTC. It yields the protein CASAGQQETQYF.

The V gene is TRBV5-1, the J gene TRBJ2-2; TRBD1 matches 9 bases. V shed 3 bases, J shed 3 bases, and the junction held 12 bases outside the gene matches. The length of the CDR3 is 18 residues. Germline V gene sequence: CDR1 SGHRS, CDR2 YFSETQ. The CDR3 nucleotides read TGCGCCAGCAGCTATACTCCTGGGGGACAGGGCTACACCGGGGAGCTGTTTTTT. As protein: CASSYTPGGQGYTGELFF.

This clonotype turned up a few times. The chain combines TRBV5-1 with TRBJ2-1; no definite D call. Looked up from germline, CDR1 is SGHRS and CDR2 is YFSETQ. The V end lost 0 bases, the J end lost 4 bases, and 8 bases lay between the germline ends. CDR3 size: 14 residues. CDR3 coding DNA: TGCGCCAGCAGCTTGGGGGATTATTACAATGAGCAGTTCTTC. Translation: CASSLGDYYNEQFF.

This clonotype was detected a few times. V and J are TRBV7-8 and TRBJ2-7; tentative D call: TRBD1 (5 bases). The V end lost 1 base, the J end lost 3 bases, and 13 bases lay between the germline ends. Germline V gene lookup returns CDR1 SGHVS and CDR2 FQNEAQ. This CDR3 is 15 amino acids long. CDR3 nucleotide sequence: TGTGCCAGCAGCTTAGGGAAAGACAGAGACTACGAGCAGTACTTC. Encoded protein: CASSLGKDRDYEQYF.

This clonotype has more than one count but fewer than ten. The V and J genes are TRBV5-1 and TRBJ2-1; 11 nucleotides match TRBD2. Germline CDR1 is SGHRS and CDR2 is YFSETQ. Germline trimming cut 4 bases from V and 9 bases from J; bases unmatched to any gene: 15. This CDR3 comprises 17 residues. The CDR3 loop is CASSPGTSGTFGSEQFF. DNA for the CDR3: TGCGCCAGCAGCCCCGGGACTAGCGGTACATTCGGCAGTGAGCAGTTCTTC.

This clonotype was observed at least ten times. The genes are TRBV2 and TRBJ1-5, with D unclear. This CDR3 is built from 12 residues. Between the trimmed V and J ends, which lost 4 bases and 9 bases, there was a span of 10 bases. CDR1 and CDR2 (germline): SNHLY, FYNNEI. Here the CDR3 DNA reads TGTGCCAGCAGTGGGATGGGATTGCCCCAGCATTTT. Translated, it gives CASSGMGLPQHF.

This clonotype was seen ten or more times. V gene TRBV6-5 combines with J gene TRBJ2-3; weak D call: TRBD1 (6 bases). The germline V and J ends were trimmed by 2 bases and 4 bases, with 13 bases remaining between them. Germline V gives CDR1 MNHEY, CDR2 SVGAGI. This CDR3 comprises 15 residues. CDR3 residues: CASSYGPGESDTQYF. In DNA, the CDR3 is TGTGCCAGCAGTTACGGGCCAGGGGAGTCAGATACGCAGTATTTT.

CDR3 region: CASSQREGGKTQYF. The CDR3 nucleotides read TGTGCCAGCAGCCAACGGGAGGGCGGGAAGACCCAGTACTTC. The V and J genes are TRBV3-1 and TRBJ2-5; 8 bases line up with TRBD2. There are 14 residues in the CDR3. V shed 2 bases, J shed 6 bases, and the junction held 5 bases outside the gene matches. CDR1 and CDR2 (germline): LGHDT, YNNKEL (reference sequence).

This clonotype was seen more than once but under ten times. This chain joins TRBV3-1 and TRBJ1-1, with a possible D match to TRBD1 (5 bases). Germline CDR1 and CDR2: LGHDT and YNNKEL (reference sequence). V lost 0 bases and J lost 12, with 14 bases in between. There are 13 residues in the CDR3. For the CDR3, the DNA is TGTGCCAGCAGCCAAGAGGGGGTTTTTATGACTTTCTTT. Encoded protein: CASSQEGVFMTFF.

This clonotype was counted between two and nine times. V is TRBV25-1 and J is TRBJ2-5; 8 nucleotides agree with TRBD1. Looked up from germline, CDR1 is MGHDK and CDR2 is SYGVNS. This CDR3 is 15 amino acids long. Losses at the gene ends were 3 bases for V and 2 bases for J; bases not matched to a gene: 5. CDR3 DNA sequence: TGTGCCAGCAGTGATCACCACAGGGGGCAAGAGACCCAGTACTTC. Protein product: CASSDHHRGQETQYF.

This clonotype was seen ten or more times. This chain joins TRBV5-1 and TRBJ1-1; 9 bases line up with TRBD1. J was trimmed by 0 bases and V by 4 bases; bases with no gene match: 4. The CDR3 has 15 residues. Germline V CDR1 and CDR2: SGHRS, YFSETQ. The CDR3 sequence: CASSRGTGMNTEAFF. CDR3 bases: TGCGCCAGCAGCCGTGGGACAGGGATGAACACTGAAGCTTTCTTT.

The gene calls are TRBV12-3 or TRBV12-4 and TRBJ1-3; TRBD1 matches 9 bases. After removal of 0 bases from V and 3 bases from J, the junction contained 3 bases not matched to a gene. The CDR3 runs to 16 residues. The CDR3 bases are TGTGCCAGCAGTTTAGCGGGGACAGGGTATGGAAACACCATATATTTT. Its protein is CASSLAGTGYGNTIYF.

This chain uses TRBV15 with TRBJ1-6, with no clear D. The length of the CDR3 is 14 residues. Germline V lookup: CDR1 LNHNV, CDR2 YYDKDF (reference sequence). The V end was cut by 2 bases, the J end by 11 bases, with 13 bases between. CDR3 residues: CATSRSIGATPLHF. CDR3 nucleotide sequence: TGTGCCACCAGCAGAAGTATCGGAGCGACACCCCTCCACTTT. Together with reference TRBV15 and TRBJ1-6, the CDR3 gives the full variable domain: DAMVIQNPRYQVTQFGKPVTLSCSQTLNHNVMYWYQQKSSQAPKLLFHYYDKDFNNEADTPDNFQSRRPNTSFCFLDIRSPGLGDTAMYLCATSRSIGATPLHFGNGTRLTVT.

This clonotype turned up a few times. The rearrangement joins TRBV6-5 to TRBJ2-3, with 7 nucleotides matching TRBD2. Germline CDR1 MNHEY, CDR2 SVGAGI. This CDR3 contains 15 residues. The V and J ends lost 0 bases and 1 base, in that order; junction bases with no gene match: 1. For the CDR3, the DNA is TGTGCCAGCAGTTACTCGGGACTACGCACAGATACGCAGTATTTT. This gives the protein CASSYSGLRTDTQYF.

This clonotype was seen a handful of times. The chain is built from TRBV11-2 and TRBJ1-5, with 8 bases that match TRBD1. CDR3 length: 15 amino acids. After removal of 5 bases from V and 1 base from J, the junction contained 4 bases not matched to a gene. Germline CDR1 SGHAT, CDR2 FQNNGV. For the CDR3, the DNA is TGTGCCAGCAGCGCGGGGACAGGCAGCAATCAGCCCCAGCATTTT. Protein sequence: CASSAGTGSNQPQHF.

This clonotype was found a few times. A read error may account for a junction end that differs from germline. The V call is TRBV20-1, the J call TRBJ2-1, with D maybe TRBD1 (5 bases). The V gene's germline CDR1 is DFQATT and CDR2 SNEGSKA (reference sequence). This CDR3 contains 16 residues. The CDR3 region is CSAIHSTAGSYNKQFF. The CDR3 coding sequence is TGCAGTGCCATCCATTCGACAGCCGGCTCCTACAATAAGCAGTTCTTC.